This T cell receptor beta chain was retrieved from a study of tumor and adjacent non-tumor tissue in lung cancer. Study summary: The cohort had 12 to 13 adenocarcinoma, 2 squamous cell and 1 small cell patients. On average, productive TCRbeta reads reached 4 million to 4.5 million per sample. Study findings and constraints: Tumor repertoires had a smaller top 100 clone share than normal lung. Tumor tissue had significantly higher TCR diversity than normal lung.

The germline V gene has CDR1 SEHNR and CDR2 FQNEAQ (reference sequence). The CDR3 has 15 residues. V dropped 6 bases and J dropped 1 base, with 12 bases sitting between them. Remarks on this clonotype: Its antigen is unknown.

The library came from three nested PCR rounds adapted from ARM-PCR protocols. TCRdb re-called the multiplex PCR reads through MiXCR, storing one row per CDR3 protein. This table has almost 75,000 distinct CDR3 sequences, 65% to 75% appearing once. No cell sorting was done before RNA was extracted from the tissue. The normal lung tissue was taken more than 3 cm from the tumor edge. The V gene is TRBV7-9, the J gene TRBJ2-2; perhaps TRBD2 as D (6 bases). The receptor's source is a woman in her fifties or sixties with non-small cell lung cancer. The specimen was distant non-tumor lung tissue. The CDR3 DNA reads as TGTGCCAGCAGAACCTGGACTAAGAACACCGGGGAGCTGTTTTTT. Residues: CASRTWTKNTGELFF.